The entry below gives a single T cell receptor beta chain sequence along with its context. Its matching antigen is unknown. Mouse names are used for the genes. The CDR3 is cut off 1 residue early in the read; its end comes from the germline J gene. The CDR3 length is 11 residues. In germline, CDR1 is MSHET, CDR2 SYDVDS. V was cut by 8 bases and J by 3 bases, with 4 bases left in between. This sample is drawn from a study of tissue T cells after allogeneic stem cell transplantation. The study's findings and limits: Within patients, tissue anatomy strongly shaped TCR repertoire composition. Few T cell clones were shared across patients, but motif clusters showed tissue-specific shared signatures. Only a limited share of tissue TCRs appeared in blood or spleen.

Profiled with immunoSEQ multiplex PCR; TCRdb holds only in-frame clones, not every one. The sample holds tens of thousands of clones; about three quarters are singletons and the top ten take approximately 0.5%. Input material: sorted cells pooled from one or two spleens. This TCR derives from a pool of C57BL/6 mice in good health. The rearrangement joins TRBV29 to TRBJ2-2; D not certain. This CDR3 reads CASRDTGQLYF. CDR3 DNA (partial): TGTGCTAGCCGGGACACCGGGCAGCTCTAC. The whole variable domain, filled in from reference TRBV29 and TRBJ2-2, reads DMKVTQMPRYLIKRMGENVLLECGQDMSHETMYWYRQDPGLGLQLIYISYDVDSNSEGDIPKGYRVSRKKREHFSLILDSAKTNQTSVYFCASRDTGQLYFGEGSKLTVL.